The 18 T cell receptor beta chains listed next were all sequenced from one sample in a study of blood T cells in healthy people across ages. A J-beta primer mix and a sample-barcoded 5' primer were used in a second PCR of about 6 to 12 cycles. TCRdb itself ran the 5' RACE reads through MiXCR, one entry per CDR3 protein. The top ten clones hold 25% to 35% of a sample with fewer than 700,000 distinct CDR3 sequences, roughly 43% of them seen once. The specimen sequenced was blood. The receptor set was obtained from an older man in good health.

V usage is TRBV27 and J usage is TRBJ2-1; TRBD2 is a possible D gene (6 bases). V lost 6 bases, J lost 3 bases, and 18 bases lay in between. CDR3 length: 16 residues. The germline gives CDR1 MNHEY, CDR2 SMNVEV (reference sequence). The CDR3 nucleotides are TGTGCCAGCAGCTCGACTCGCGGGGTGAACTACAATGAGCAGTTCTTC. This encodes CASSSTRGVNYNEQFF.

This clonotype was detected only a few times. The V and J genes are TRBV18 and TRBJ2-5; unclear D gene. Per the germline V gene, CDR1 is KGHSH and CDR2 is LQKENI. The V end lost 3 bases, the J end lost 1 base, and 12 bases lay between the germline ends. The CDR3 runs 15 residues. Here the CDR3 reads CASSPVAAIQETQYF. The CDR3 DNA follows: TGTGCCAGCTCACCGGTTGCCGCGATCCAAGAGACCCAGTACTTC. Combining the CDR3 with reference TRBV18 and TRBJ2-5 gives the whole variable domain NAGVMQNPRHLVRRRGQEARLRCSPMKGHSHVYWYRQLPEEGLKFMVYLQKENIIDESGMPKERFSAEFPKEGPSILRIQQVVRGDSAAYFCASSPVAAIQETQYFGPGTRLLVL.

The rearrangement uses TRBV7-2 and TRBJ1-6; D gene unclear. The CDR3 sequence is 15 residues long. V gave up 2 bases and J gave up 10 bases, with 15 bases separating them. Per the germline V gene, CDR1 is SGHTA and CDR2 is FQGNSA. The CDR3 DNA reads TGTGCCAGCAGCTTACTGGAGGGAGTAGGATCACCCCTCCACTTT. This translates into CASSLLEGVGSPLHF.

This clonotype was seen a handful of times. The chain carries TRBV5-1 and TRBJ2-4; the match to TRBD1 covers 7 bases. Germline CDR1 reads SGHRS; CDR2 reads YFSETQ. This CDR3 has 14 amino acids. The J segment lost 7 bases and the V segment lost 0 bases, leaving 4 bases of the junction unmatched. The CDR3 sequence is CASSLGDSSNIQYF. The CDR3 bases are TGCGCCAGCAGCTTGGGGGACAGTTCGAACATTCAGTACTTC.

In its sample, this clonotype was seen a few times. This chain links TRBV10-3 with TRBJ2-7; the match to TRBD1 covers 9 bases. Germline loops: CDR1 ENHRY, CDR2 SYGVKD. V shed 6 bases and J 6 bases; nucleotides not matched to a gene: 15. The CDR3 runs to 16 residues. CDR3 region: CAISLGLGTGSGEQYF. The DNA for the CDR3 is TGTGCCATCAGCCTAGGCCTCGGGACAGGGAGTGGCGAGCAGTACTTC.

This clonotype came up once. CDR3 region: CASSAGQNYGYTF. The CDR3 DNA reads as TGTGCCAGCAGTGCCGGACAGAACTATGGCTACACCTTC. V gene TRBV6-1 combines with J gene TRBJ1-2; tentative D call: TRBD1 (6 bases). V lost 4 bases, J lost 2 bases, and 8 bases lay in between. The V gene's germline CDR1 is MNHNS and CDR2 SASEGT. This CDR3 comprises 13 residues.

The V and J genes are TRBV4-2 and TRBJ2-5, with D perhaps matching TRBD2 (6 bases). This CDR3 has 15 amino acids. Deletions cut 0 bases from V and 2 bases from J, with 10 bases between. Looked up from germline, CDR1 is LGHNA and CDR2 is YNFKEQ. As DNA, the CDR3 is TGTGCCAGCAGCCAAGAAATTAGCGGACAAGAGACCCAGTACTTC. As protein: CASSQEISGQETQYF.

At least ten counts were recorded for this clonotype. The chain recombines TRBV7-3 with TRBJ2-6, with 7 bases that match TRBD2. Germline-derived CDR1 and CDR2 are SGHTA and FQGTGA. This CDR3 has 15 amino acids. The V gene end was trimmed by 5 bases and the J gene end by 2 bases; junction bases not matched to a gene: 3. Here the CDR3 reads CASSLGGAGANVLTF. The CDR3 region has the DNA TGTGCCAGCAGCCTTGGGGGGGCTGGGGCCAACGTCCTGACTTTC.

With respect to this clonotype: A junction end diverges from the germline sequence, so it may reflect a read error. The chain uses TRBV4-3 and TRBJ1-2, with TRBD1 identical over 9 bases. The CDR3 length is 15 residues. Looked up from germline, CDR1 is LGHNA and CDR2 is YSLEER. The CDR3 DNA reads TGCACCAGCAGCCAAGTAGAGGGGACAGGGCATGGCTACACCTTC. This gives the protein CTSSQVEGTGHGYTF.

DNA for the CDR3: TGCAGTGCTAGAGATCCGGCAGAAAATCAGCCCCAGCATTTT. It encodes CSARDPAENQPQHF. The genes are TRBV20-1 and TRBJ1-5; D is unresolved. V lost 0 bases and J 4 bases, leaving 10 bases between the germline ends. CDR1 is DFQATT, CDR2 SNEGSKA, per germline (reference sequence). CDR3 length: 14 amino acids.

J is TRBJ2-3 and V is TRBV5-8, with D maybe TRBD1 (6 bases). The CDR3 covers 13 residues. V was trimmed by 4 bases and J by 6 bases, leaving 12 bases between them. Per germline, CDR1 SGHTS and CDR2 YDEGEE. CDR3 sequence (DNA): TGTGCCAGCAGCAAGAACAGGGTGGATACGCAGTATTTT. Its translation is CASSKNRVDTQYF.

The chain is built from TRBV5-1 and TRBJ1-2, with TRBD1 matching 7 bases. This CDR3 is 15 amino acids long. CDR1 SGHRS and CDR2 YFSETQ come from the germline V gene. V lost 3 bases and J lost 4; bases outside the gene matches: 9. This CDR3 reads CASSSQTGSTYGYTF. The CDR3 nucleotides read TGCGCCAGCAGCTCCCAGACAGGGTCTACCTATGGCTACACCTTC.

In this sample, this clonotype turned up a few times. V gene TRBV27 combines with J gene TRBJ2-5; D is perhaps TRBD1 or TRBD2 (5 bases each). Deletions cut 3 bases from V and 5 bases from J, with 10 bases between. The CDR3 spans 13 residues. Germline-derived CDR1 and CDR2 are MNHEY and SMNVEV (reference sequence). CDR3 protein: CASSFRGVETQYF. The DNA for the CDR3 is TGTGCCAGCAGTTTTAGGGGAGTTGAGACCCAGTACTTC.

The genes are TRBV20-1 and TRBJ2-7, with 7 bases lining up with TRBD1. The junction had 9 bases not matched to a gene; V was cut back by 1 base and J by 6 bases. This CDR3 has 14 amino acids. Per the germline V gene, CDR1 is DFQATT and CDR2 is SNEGSKA (reference sequence). CDR3 DNA sequence: TGCAGTGCTAGAGCTCCAGGGGGTGCCTGCGAGCAGTACTTC. It encodes CSARAPGGACEQYF.

This clonotype was seen at least ten times. The chain employs TRBV28 and TRBJ2-5; possibly TRBD2 for D (6 bases). V was shortened by 2 bases and J by 4 bases, with 11 bases between the two germline ends. Germline assignment: CDR1 MDHEN and CDR2 SYDVKM. This CDR3 has 14 amino acids. Written as DNA, the CDR3 is TGTGCCAGCAGTTTACTGCTCGGGGGAGAGACCCAGTACTTC. It specifies CASSLLLGGETQYF.

This clonotype was picked up a small number of times. The chain combines TRBV5-1 with TRBJ2-7; TRBD1 matches at 10 bases. Germline V gene data show CDR1 as SGHRS and CDR2 as YFSETQ. The CDR3 is 15 residues long. Trimming took 2 bases from V and 4 from J; bases not matched to a gene: 6. Written as DNA, the CDR3 is TGCGCCAGCAGCTTAGGACAGGGGGGAGTGTACGAGCAGTACTTC. This encodes CASSLGQGGVYEQYF.

This clonotype was counted only a few times. The chain has TRBV5-1 and TRBJ2-3, with 11 bases lining up with TRBD2. The CDR3 length is 16 residues. V was clipped by 3 bases and J by 4 bases; unmatched bases: 7. Germline CDR1 and CDR2: SGHRS and YFSETQ. The CDR3, as DNA: TGCGCCAGCAGCTCCCGTAGCGGGGGGGCCTCAGATACGCAGTATTTT. Translated: CASSSRSGGASDTQYF.

As concerns this clonotype: Given the absence of the conserved phenylalanine or tryptophan at the CDR3 end, a read error is likely. The J gene is TRBJ2-7, the V gene TRBV11-2, with a weak D call TRBD1 (6 bases). Gene TRBJ2-5 matches the end of the DNA better, so the J call may be wrong. Germline V gene lookup returns CDR1 SGHAT and CDR2 FQNNGV. This CDR3 region has 15 residues. DNA of the CDR3: TGTGCCAGCAGCTTGGTGTGGTTGAGGGGGGAGACCCAGTACTTA. It encodes CASSLVWLRGETQYL.